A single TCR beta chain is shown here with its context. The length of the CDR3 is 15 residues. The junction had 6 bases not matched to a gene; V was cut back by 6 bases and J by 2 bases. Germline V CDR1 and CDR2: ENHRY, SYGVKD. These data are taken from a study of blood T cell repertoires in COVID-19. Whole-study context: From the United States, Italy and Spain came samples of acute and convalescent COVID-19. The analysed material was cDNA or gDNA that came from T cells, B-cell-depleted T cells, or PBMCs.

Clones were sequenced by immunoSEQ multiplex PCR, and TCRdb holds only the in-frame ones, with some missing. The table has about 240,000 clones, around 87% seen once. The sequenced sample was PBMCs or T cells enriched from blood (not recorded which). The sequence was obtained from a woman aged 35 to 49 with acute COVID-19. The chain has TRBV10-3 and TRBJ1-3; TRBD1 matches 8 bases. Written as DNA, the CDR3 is TGTGCCATCAGAACCGGACAGGGTGCTGGAAACACCATATATTTT. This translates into CAIRTGQGAGNTIYF.